This T cell receptor (beta chain) was profiled in a study of T cells after somatic rescue of genetic block. Only in-frame clones appear in the TCRdb table, and some are missing; sequencing was by immunoSEQ multiplex PCR. The data hold approximately 67,000 clones, with just over 90% observed a single time. This CDR3 comprises 14 residues. Germline V gives CDR1 MNHEY, CDR2 SVGAGI. V was clipped by 6 bases and J by 7 bases, with 16 bases between them. The TCR sequence derives from a middle-aged man. The sample consisted of peripheral blood mononuclear cells (PBMCs). The chain links TRBV6-5 to TRBJ1-5; weak D call: TRBD1 (5 bases). CDR3 in DNA: TGTGCCAGCAGCCGGGGGGACCCAAGCCAGCCCCAGCATTTT. Its protein product is CASSRGDPSQPQHF.